Shown below are 7 T cell receptor beta chains from a single sample sequenced in a study of blood T cells in healthy people across ages. A sample-barcoded 5' primer and a J-beta primer mix were used in a second PCR of roughly 6 to 12 cycles. TCRdb redid the calling of the 5' RACE reads with MiXCR, one entry per CDR3 protein. The sample yields more than 650,000 distinct CDR3 sequences, approximately 55% seen once. Material: blood. The source of these receptors is a man aged 80 or over in good health.

This clonotype appeared a few times. The V gene is TRBV20-1, the J gene TRBJ1-1, with D possibly being TRBD1 (5 bases). V lost 3 bases, J lost 0 bases, and 20 bases lay in between. There are 17 residues in the CDR3. The V gene's germline CDR1 is DFQATT and CDR2 SNEGSKA (reference sequence). The CDR3 coding sequence is TGCAGTGCTAGCTTCCCTGGGACTGCCAACTTGAACACTGAAGCTTTCTTT. Translation gives CSASFPGTANLNTEAFF.

This chain uses TRBV11-2 with TRBJ2-3, with TRBD1 identical over 7 bases. Germline CDR1 and CDR2: SGHAT and FQNNGV. Trimming took 6 bases from V and 3 from J; bases not matched to a gene: 6. The CDR3 runs to 14 residues. DNA for the CDR3: TGTGCCAGCAGAGAGACAGGGATTACAGATACGCAGTATTTT. It encodes CASRETGITDTQYF.

CDR3 DNA sequence: TGTGCCAGCAGCCCCGGGACTAGCGGGACTGGCCATACGCAGTATTTT. This gives the protein CASSPGTSGTGHTQYF. This sequence joins TRBV7-3 and TRBJ2-3, with TRBD2 identical over 13 bases. V was pared by 5 bases and J by 7 bases, with 9 bases of the junction left unmatched. CDR1 and CDR2 from the germline V gene are SGHTA and FQGTGA. This CDR3 is 16 amino acids long.

The J gene is TRBJ1-2, the V gene TRBV4-1; TRBD1 is a possible D gene (5 bases). Germline V gives CDR1 MGHRA, CDR2 YSYEKL. Deletions cut 5 bases from V and 6 bases from J, with 13 bases between. The CDR3 totals 13 residues. The CDR3 coding sequence is TGCGCCAGCAGCAAACAGGTTTGGGATGGCTACACCTTC. Residues: CASSKQVWDGYTF.

The gene calls are TRBV21-1 and TRBJ1-2; the table's D call, TRBD1, has no DNA check behind it. TRBV21-1 constitutes a pseudogene. This CDR3 contains 14 residues. Here the CDR3 reads CASSNDRTGYGYTF. The CDR3 DNA is TGTGCCAGCAGCAATGATAGGACAGGCTATGGCTACACCTTC.

This chain uses TRBV9 with TRBJ2-7; D ambiguous. This CDR3 spans 14 amino acids. CDR1 is SGDLS, CDR2 YYNGEE, per germline. Trimming shortened V by 4 bases and J by 2 bases, and 13 bases separated the two germline ends. Written as DNA, the CDR3 is TGTGCCAGCAGCCCAATGGGCAGGACCTACGAGCAGTACTTC. It yields the protein CASSPMGRTYEQYF.

The J gene is TRBJ2-3, the V gene TRBV29-1, with D maybe TRBD1 (5 bases). The CDR3 runs 13 residues. Trimming removed 2 bases from V and 0 bases from J, with 6 bases in between. The germline CDR1 and CDR2 sequences are SQVTM and ANQGSEA. The CDR3 region is CSVEKGSTDTQYF. The CDR3 DNA follows: TGCAGCGTTGAAAAGGGGAGCACAGATACGCAGTATTTT.